This T cell receptor (beta chain) was profiled in a study of molecular identifiers for immune sequencing clone quantification. MiXCR, applied by TCRdb to the PCR reads, yields one record per CDR3 protein. The table has hundreds of thousands of distinct CDR3 sequences, just under 20% seen once. CDR1 and CDR2 from the germline V gene are MNHEY and SMNVEV (reference sequence). This CDR3 comprises 14 residues. Study-wide results and caveats: Spiked TCR RNA from one Jurkat cell reportedly showed up when mixed among around 1 million naive cells.

As CD8+CD4-CCR7+CD45RA+ cells, naive CD8 T cells were sorted. A note on this clonotype: Antigen: not known. This could be a read error, since a much larger clone is one nucleotide away.

The chain combines TRBV27 with TRBJ2-7; either TRBD1 or TRBD2 may supply D (5 bases each). The source of this sequence is a human donor in good health. Some libraries in this study had Jurkat cell RNA spiked in. Material: naive CD8+ T cells from blood, with Jurkat cell RNA spiked in. Subset of the sample: FACS-sorted CD8+CD4-CCR7+CD45RA+ naive T cells. The CDR3 here is CASSLNGARYERYF. The CDR3 nucleotides are TGTGCCAGCAGTTTAAACGGGGCGCGCTACGAGCGGTACTTC.